Listed below are T cell receptor beta chains from one sample, sequenced in a study of early T cells in non-severe SARS-CoV-2 infection. From the 5' RACE reads, TCRdb called clonotypes with MiXCR, one entry per CDR3 protein. The data contain around 32,000 distinct CDR3 sequences, less than 7.5% of them singletons. The sample was whole blood. All receptors derive from an adult who was a healthcare worker with PCR-confirmed SARS-CoV-2 infection or an uninfected control (not recorded which). CDR3s include the opening cysteine and the closing phenylalanine or tryptophan. D genes are given only for firm matches. Part of the rows lack a size; the others show once, few, many or a class for expanded clones.

DNA: TGTGCCAGCAGGAGGGTCGGCGGGGCCAACGTCCTGACTTTC
CDR3: CASRRVGGANVLTF
V: TRBV28
size: many
J: TRBJ2-6
D: .

DNA: TGTGCCAGCAGTTTACCCATGACAGGGCCCCCTAAACACACCTTC
CDR3: CASSLPMTGPPKHTF
V: TRBV28
size: many
J: TRBJ1-2
D: TRBD1

DNA: TGTGCCAGCAGTCCGTACAAGTTCTTC
CDR3: CASSPYKFF
V: TRBV7-6
size: .
J: TRBJ2-1
D: .

DNA: TGTGCCAGCAGCCATCGTAGCGGGGGAATAATCCAAGAGACCCAGTACTTC
CDR3: CASSHRSGGIIQETQYF
V: TRBV7-2
size: .
J: TRBJ2-5
D: TRBD2

DNA: TGCGCCAGCAGCGGTAGCTCCTACAATGAGCAGTTCTTC
CDR3: CASSGSSYNEQFF
V: TRBV4-3
size: many
J: TRBJ2-1
D: .

DNA: TGTGCCAGCAGTGAAGGTGGCTCCGCCCTGAAGCAGTTCTTC
CDR3: CASSEGGSALKQFF
V: TRBV2
size: many
J: TRBJ2-1
D: .

DNA: TGTGCCAGCTCTCCTGACAGGACGACCGGGGAGCTGTTTTTT
CDR3: CASSPDRTTGELFF
V: TRBV18
size: .
J: TRBJ2-2
D: .

DNA: TGTGCCAGCACACAGCGGACTAGTGTGGAGACCCAGTACTTC
CDR3: CASTQRTSVETQYF
V: TRBV11-2
size: .
J: TRBJ2-5
D: TRBD2

DNA: TGTGCCAGCAGGCCACAGGGGAACATTTACAATGAGCAGTTCTTC
CDR3: CASRPQGNIYNEQFF
V: TRBV6-2/TRBV6-3
size: many
J: TRBJ2-1
D: TRBD1

DNA: TGTGCCAGCAGGTCTCTAGCGGGGGGTCTCTACAATGAGCAGTTCTTC
CDR3: CASRSLAGGLYNEQFF
V: TRBV6-5
size: many
J: TRBJ2-1
D: TRBD2

DNA: TGTGCCTGGAGTCCTGGAGTGTCAGGGACGCGGGCAGATACGCAGTATTTT
CDR3: CAWSPGVSGTRADTQYF
V: TRBV30
size: few
J: TRBJ2-3
D: .

DNA: TGTGCCAGCAGTTTCCGGCCGAACACTGAAGCTTTCTTT
CDR3: CASSFRPNTEAFF
V: TRBV27
size: many
J: TRBJ1-1
D: .

DNA: TGCGCCAGCAGCCAAGATCGGGGCGAATTCTATGGCTACACCTTC
CDR3: CASSQDRGEFYGYTF
V: TRBV4-3
size: many
J: TRBJ1-2
D: .

DNA: TGTGCCAGCTCAAACGGGGTGGAAGCTTTCTTT
CDR3: CASSNGVEAFF
V: TRBV18
size: .
J: TRBJ1-1
D: .

DNA: TGTGCCAGCAGTTTTTACTACGAGCAGTACTTC
CDR3: CASSFYYEQYF
V: TRBV6-2/TRBV6-3
size: many
J: TRBJ2-7
D: .

DNA: TGCGCCAGCAGCTACGAAGGGGGCGACAGGGAAAATTCACCCCTCCACTTT
CDR3: CASSYEGGDRENSPLHF
V: TRBV5-1
size: many
J: TRBJ1-6
D: TRBD1

DNA: TGTGCCAGCAGCTTCCTCCCGGGCTACGAGCAGTACTTC
CDR3: CASSFLPGYEQYF
V: TRBV7-2
size: many
J: TRBJ2-7
D: .

DNA: TGTGCCAGCGGTAGACACATACCCTACGAGCAGTACTTC
CDR3: CASGRHIPYEQYF
V: TRBV6-1
size: many
J: TRBJ2-7
D: .

DNA: TGCAGCGTTGAAGTTAAGGTAGGGGTCTACGAGCAGTACTTC
CDR3: CSVEVKVGVYEQYF
V: TRBV29-1
size: few
J: TRBJ2-7
D: .

DNA: TGTGCCAGCAGCTTAGGCCTTCGGGGGCAGTCCTACAATGAGCAGTTCTTC
CDR3: CASSLGLRGQSYNEQFF
V: TRBV7-6
size: many
J: TRBJ2-1
D: .

DNA: TGTGCCAGCAGCCTCGGGTCGGGACAGGACTACGAGCAGTACTTC
CDR3: CASSLGSGQDYEQYF
V: TRBV4-2
size: medium-sized
J: TRBJ2-7
D: TRBD1

DNA: TGTGCCAGCAGCTTAGATGTGTGGAACACTGAAGTTTTCTTT
CDR3: CASSLDVWNTEVFF
V: TRBV5-5
size: many
J: TRBJ1-1
D: .

DNA: TGTGCCAGCAGTCCGGGGACAGACCTCTCTGGAAACACCATATATTTT
CDR3: CASSPGTDLSGNTIYF
V: TRBV12-3/TRBV12-4
size: many
J: TRBJ1-3
D: TRBD1

DNA: TGTGCCAGCAGTTTAGTCTGGTCCGTCGAAGCTTTCTTT
CDR3: CASSLVWSVEAFF
V: TRBV28
size: .
J: TRBJ1-1
D: .

DNA: TGTGCCAGCAGTTACTCGGTTCCGGACAGAGCTAACTATGGCTACACCTTC
CDR3: CASSYSVPDRANYGYTF
V: TRBV6-2/TRBV6-3
size: many
J: TRBJ1-2
D: .

DNA: TGCGCCAGCAGCCAAGATTCCAATTGGATCGGAGAAAACACCATATATTTT
CDR3: CASSQDSNWIGENTIYF
V: TRBV4-3
size: few
J: TRBJ1-3
D: .

DNA: TGCAGTGCTAGAGGAGGACTAGCGGGGGGCGAGCAGTACTTC
CDR3: CSARGGLAGGEQYF
V: TRBV20-1
size: many
J: TRBJ2-7
D: TRBD2

DNA: TGCAGCGTTGAATCAGTCAGGGGATGGTACAATGAGCAGTTCTTC
CDR3: CSVESVRGWYNEQFF
V: TRBV29-1
size: many
J: TRBJ2-1
D: .

DNA: TGTGCCCCCCTATGTGGGACAGGGTATCGCGAGCAGTACTTC
CDR3: CAPLCGTGYREQYF
V: TRBV12-3/TRBV12-4
size: .
J: TRBJ2-7
D: TRBD1

DNA: TGTGCCAGCAGCTTAGAGGGAAAGACCCAGTACTTC
CDR3: CASSLEGKTQYF
V: TRBV7-6
size: .
J: TRBJ2-5
D: .

DNA: TGTGCCACCAGCAACCAAGCGGGGAACACAGATACGCAGTATTTT
CDR3: CATSNQAGNTDTQYF
V: TRBV15
size: .
J: TRBJ2-3
D: TRBD2

DNA: TGTGCCAGCAGTGATGCAAGCAATCAGCCCCAGCATTTT
CDR3: CASSDASNQPQHF
V: TRBV2
size: few
J: TRBJ1-5
D: .

DNA: TGTGCCAGCAGCTTAGCGCGGGGGAGCGAGCAGTACTTC
CDR3: CASSLARGSEQYF
V: TRBV7-9
size: many
J: TRBJ2-7
D: TRBD2

DNA: TGTGCCAGCAGCACAGCGGGGGAGAACACAGATACGCAGTATTTT
CDR3: CASSTAGENTDTQYF
V: TRBV11-2
size: many
J: TRBJ2-3
D: TRBD2

DNA: TGTGCCAGCGGTATGGCGGCAGGGCTTTTCAATCAGCCCCAGCATTTT
CDR3: CASGMAAGLFNQPQHF
V: TRBV6-1
size: many
J: TRBJ1-5
D: .

DNA: TGTGCCAGCAGTTACTCCGGACAGGGTAAACTATATGATGGCTACACCTTC
CDR3: CASSYSGQGKLYDGYTF
V: TRBV28
size: many
J: TRBJ1-2
D: TRBD1

DNA: TGCAGCGTTGAAGGACAGAGGCCTTACTTC
CDR3: CSVEGQRPYF
V: TRBV29-1
size: many
J: TRBJ2-5
D: .